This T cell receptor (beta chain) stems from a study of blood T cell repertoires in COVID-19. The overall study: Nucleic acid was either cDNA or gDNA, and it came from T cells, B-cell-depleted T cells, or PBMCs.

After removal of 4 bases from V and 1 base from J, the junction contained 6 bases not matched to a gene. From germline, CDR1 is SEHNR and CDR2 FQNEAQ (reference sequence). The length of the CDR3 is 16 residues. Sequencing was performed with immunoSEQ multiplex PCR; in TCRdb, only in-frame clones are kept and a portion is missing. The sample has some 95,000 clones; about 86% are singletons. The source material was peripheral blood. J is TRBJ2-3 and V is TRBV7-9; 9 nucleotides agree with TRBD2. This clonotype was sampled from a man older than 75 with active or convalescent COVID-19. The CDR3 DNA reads TGTGCCAGCAGCTACCGCCGGACTAGCGGCACAGATACGCAGTATTTT. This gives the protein CASSYRRTSGTDTQYF.